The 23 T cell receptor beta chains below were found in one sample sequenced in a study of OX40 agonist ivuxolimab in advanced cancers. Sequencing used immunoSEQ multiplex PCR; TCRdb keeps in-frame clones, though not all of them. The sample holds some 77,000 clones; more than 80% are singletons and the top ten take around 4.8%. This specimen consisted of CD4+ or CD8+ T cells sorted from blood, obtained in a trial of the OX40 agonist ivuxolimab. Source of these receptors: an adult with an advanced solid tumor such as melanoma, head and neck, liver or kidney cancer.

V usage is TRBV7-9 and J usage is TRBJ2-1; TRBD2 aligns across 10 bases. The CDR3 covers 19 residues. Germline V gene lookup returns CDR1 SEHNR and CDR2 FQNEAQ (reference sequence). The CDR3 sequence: CTQLTLFRLAGGTYNEQFF. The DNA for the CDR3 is TGTACACAGCTTACGCTTTTCAGATTAGCGGGAGGAACGTACAATGAGCAGTTCTTC.

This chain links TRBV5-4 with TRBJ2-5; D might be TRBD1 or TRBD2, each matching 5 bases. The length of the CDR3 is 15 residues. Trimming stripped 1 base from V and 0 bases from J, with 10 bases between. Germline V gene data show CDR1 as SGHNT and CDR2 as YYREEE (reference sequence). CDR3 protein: CASSLSRGDQETQYF. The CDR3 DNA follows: TGTGCCAGCAGCTTGAGTCGGGGCGACCAAGAGACCCAGTACTTC.

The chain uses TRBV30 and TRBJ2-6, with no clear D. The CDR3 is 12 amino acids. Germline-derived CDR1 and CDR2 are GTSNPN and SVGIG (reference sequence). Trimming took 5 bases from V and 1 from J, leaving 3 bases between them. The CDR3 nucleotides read TGTGCCTGGGGGTCTGGGGCCAACGTCCTGACTTTC. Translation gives CAWGSGANVLTF.

The CDR3 here is CASFSIVGGRYTGELFF. The CDR3 DNA reads TGTGCCAGTTTTAGTATTGTAGGAGGGAGGTACACCGGGGAGCTGTTTTTT. The chain has TRBV19 and TRBJ2-2; tentative D call: TRBD2 (6 bases). This CDR3 has 17 residues. The germline V gene has CDR1 LNHDA and CDR2 SQIVND (reference sequence). Trimming removed 8 bases from V and 3 bases from J, with 22 bases in between.

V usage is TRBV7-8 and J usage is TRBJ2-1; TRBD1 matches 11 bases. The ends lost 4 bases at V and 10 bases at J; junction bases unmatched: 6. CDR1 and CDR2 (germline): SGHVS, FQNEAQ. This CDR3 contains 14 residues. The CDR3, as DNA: TGTGCCAGCAGCTCCCGGGACAGGGGGAACGAGCAGTTCTTC. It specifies CASSSRDRGNEQFF. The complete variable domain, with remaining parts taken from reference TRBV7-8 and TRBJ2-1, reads GAGVSQSPRYKVAKRGQDVALRCDPISGHVSLFWYQQALGQGPEFLTYFQNEAQLDKSGLPSDRFFAERPEGSVSTLKIQRTQQEDSAVYLCASSSRDRGNEQFFGPGTRLTVL.

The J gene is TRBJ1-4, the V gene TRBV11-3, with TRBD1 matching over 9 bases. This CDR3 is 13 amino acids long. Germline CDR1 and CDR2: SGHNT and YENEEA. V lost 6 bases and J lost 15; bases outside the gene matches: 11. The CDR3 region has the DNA TGTGCCAGCAGGAAAGGTCCAGGACAGGGGATGTTTTTT. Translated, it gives CASRKGPGQGMFF.

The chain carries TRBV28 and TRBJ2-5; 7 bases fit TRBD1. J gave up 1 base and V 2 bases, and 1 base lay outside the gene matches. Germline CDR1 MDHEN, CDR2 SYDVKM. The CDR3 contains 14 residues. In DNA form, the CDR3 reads TGTGCCAGCAGTTTAAACAGGGGCCAAGAGACCCAGTACTTC. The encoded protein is CASSLNRGQETQYF.

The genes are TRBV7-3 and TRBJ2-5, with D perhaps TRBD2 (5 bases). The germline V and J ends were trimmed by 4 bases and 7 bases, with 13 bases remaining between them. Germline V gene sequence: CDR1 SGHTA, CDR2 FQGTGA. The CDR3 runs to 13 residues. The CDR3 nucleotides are TGTGCCAGCAGCTCGGACCGGGCGGGGACCCAGTACTTC. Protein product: CASSSDRAGTQYF.

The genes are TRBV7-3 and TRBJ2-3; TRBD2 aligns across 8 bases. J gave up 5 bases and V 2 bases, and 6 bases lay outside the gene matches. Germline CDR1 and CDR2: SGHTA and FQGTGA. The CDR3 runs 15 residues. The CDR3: CASSLLGRAGDTQYF. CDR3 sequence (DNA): TGTGCCAGCAGCTTACTCGGGAGGGCCGGAGATACGCAGTATTTT.

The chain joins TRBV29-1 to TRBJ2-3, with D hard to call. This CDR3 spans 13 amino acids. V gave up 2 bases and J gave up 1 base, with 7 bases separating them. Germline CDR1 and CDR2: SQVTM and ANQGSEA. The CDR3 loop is CSVERGGTDTQYF. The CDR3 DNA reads TGCAGCGTTGAACGTGGCGGCACAGATACGCAGTATTTT.

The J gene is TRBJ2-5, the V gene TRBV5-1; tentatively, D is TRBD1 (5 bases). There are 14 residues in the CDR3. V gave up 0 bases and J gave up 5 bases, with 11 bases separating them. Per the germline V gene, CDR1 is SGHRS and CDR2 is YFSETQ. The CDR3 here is CASSLESGRETQYF. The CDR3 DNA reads TGCGCCAGCAGCTTGGAGTCAGGGCGGGAGACCCAGTACTTC.

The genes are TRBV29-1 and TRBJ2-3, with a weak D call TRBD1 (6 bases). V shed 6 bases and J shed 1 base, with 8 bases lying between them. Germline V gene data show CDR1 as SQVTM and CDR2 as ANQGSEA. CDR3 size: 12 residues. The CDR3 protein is CSVRQGTDTQYF. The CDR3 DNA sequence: TGCAGCGTCAGACAGGGCACAGATACGCAGTATTTT.

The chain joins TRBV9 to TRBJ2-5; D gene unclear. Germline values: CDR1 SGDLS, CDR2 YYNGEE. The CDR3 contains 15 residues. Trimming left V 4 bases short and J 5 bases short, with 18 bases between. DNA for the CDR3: TGTGCCAGCAGCCCCAGACCCAATTTGGGCGAGACCCAGTACTTC. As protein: CASSPRPNLGETQYF.

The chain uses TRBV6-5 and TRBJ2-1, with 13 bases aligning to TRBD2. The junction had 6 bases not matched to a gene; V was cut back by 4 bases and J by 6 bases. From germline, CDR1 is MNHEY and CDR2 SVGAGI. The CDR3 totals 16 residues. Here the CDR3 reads CASSSAGLAGTNEQFF. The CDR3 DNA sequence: TGTGCCAGCAGTTCTGCGGGACTAGCGGGAACCAATGAGCAGTTCTTC.

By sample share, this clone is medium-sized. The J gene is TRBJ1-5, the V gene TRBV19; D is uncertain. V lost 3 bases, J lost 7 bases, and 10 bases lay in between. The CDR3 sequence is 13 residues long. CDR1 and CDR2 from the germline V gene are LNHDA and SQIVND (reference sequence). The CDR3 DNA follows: TGTGCCAGTAGTATTGCAGGCGGGCAGCCCCAGCATTTT. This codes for CASSIAGGQPQHF. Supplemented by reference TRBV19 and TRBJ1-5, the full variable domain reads DGGITQSPKYLFRKEGQNVTLSCEQNLNHDAMYWYRQDPGQGLRLIYYSQIVNDFQKGDIAEGYSVSREKKESFPLTVTSAQKNPTAFYLCASSIAGGQPQHFGDGTRLSIL.

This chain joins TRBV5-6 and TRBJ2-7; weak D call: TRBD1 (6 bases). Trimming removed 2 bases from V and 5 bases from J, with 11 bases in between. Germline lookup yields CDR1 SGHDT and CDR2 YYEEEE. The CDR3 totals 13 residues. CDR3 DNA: TGTGCCAGCAGCTTTTACAGGGTCAACGAGCAGTACTTC. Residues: CASSFYRVNEQYF.

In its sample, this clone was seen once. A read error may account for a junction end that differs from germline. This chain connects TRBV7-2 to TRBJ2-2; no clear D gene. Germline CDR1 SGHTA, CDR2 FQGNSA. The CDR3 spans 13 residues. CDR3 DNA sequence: TGCAGCTGTGGCGTAATGAACACCGGGGAGCTGTTTTTT. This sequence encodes CSCGVMNTGELFF.

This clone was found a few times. The DNA of the CDR3 is TGCAGCGTGGCGGATAGGGGGGAGGTTTATGAAGCTTTCTTT. Amino acid sequence: CSVADRGEVYEAFF. V and J are TRBV29-1 and TRBJ1-1; possible D gene TRBD1, 6 bases. Germline lookup yields CDR1 SQVTM and CDR2 ANQGSEA. Trimming cost V 6 bases and J 7 bases, with 21 bases left between them. The CDR3 spans 14 residues.

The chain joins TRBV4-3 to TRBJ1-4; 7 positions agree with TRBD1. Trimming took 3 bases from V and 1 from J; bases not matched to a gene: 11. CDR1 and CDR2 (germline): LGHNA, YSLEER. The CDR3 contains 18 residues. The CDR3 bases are TGCGCCAGCAGCCAGTTCCGGGACAGTTCATTAACTAATGAAAAACTGTTTTTT. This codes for CASSQFRDSSLTNEKLFF.

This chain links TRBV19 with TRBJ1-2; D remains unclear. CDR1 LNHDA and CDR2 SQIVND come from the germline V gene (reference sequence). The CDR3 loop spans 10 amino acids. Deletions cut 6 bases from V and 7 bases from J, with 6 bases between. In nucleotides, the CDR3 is TGTGCCAGTAGAGGGCTTGGCTACACCTTC. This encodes CASRGLGYTF.

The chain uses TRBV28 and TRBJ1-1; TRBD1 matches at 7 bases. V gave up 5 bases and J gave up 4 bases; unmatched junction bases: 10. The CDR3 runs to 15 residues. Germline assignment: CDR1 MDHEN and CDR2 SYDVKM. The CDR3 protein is CASSAHRGDRTEAFF. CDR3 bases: TGTGCCAGCAGTGCTCACAGGGGCGATCGCACTGAAGCTTTCTTT.

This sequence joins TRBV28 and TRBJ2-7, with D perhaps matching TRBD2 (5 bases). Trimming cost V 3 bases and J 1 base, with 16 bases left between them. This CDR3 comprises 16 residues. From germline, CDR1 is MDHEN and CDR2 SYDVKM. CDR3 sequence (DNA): TGTGCCAGCAGTTTTCCCCCTCTGGAGCGGTCCTACGAGCAGTACTTC. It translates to CASSFPPLERSYEQYF.

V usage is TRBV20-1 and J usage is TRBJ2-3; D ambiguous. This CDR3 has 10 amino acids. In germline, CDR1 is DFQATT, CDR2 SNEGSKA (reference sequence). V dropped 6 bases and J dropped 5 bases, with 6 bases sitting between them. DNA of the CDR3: TGCAGTGCCTTCGGAGATACGCAGTATTTT. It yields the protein CSAFGDTQYF.